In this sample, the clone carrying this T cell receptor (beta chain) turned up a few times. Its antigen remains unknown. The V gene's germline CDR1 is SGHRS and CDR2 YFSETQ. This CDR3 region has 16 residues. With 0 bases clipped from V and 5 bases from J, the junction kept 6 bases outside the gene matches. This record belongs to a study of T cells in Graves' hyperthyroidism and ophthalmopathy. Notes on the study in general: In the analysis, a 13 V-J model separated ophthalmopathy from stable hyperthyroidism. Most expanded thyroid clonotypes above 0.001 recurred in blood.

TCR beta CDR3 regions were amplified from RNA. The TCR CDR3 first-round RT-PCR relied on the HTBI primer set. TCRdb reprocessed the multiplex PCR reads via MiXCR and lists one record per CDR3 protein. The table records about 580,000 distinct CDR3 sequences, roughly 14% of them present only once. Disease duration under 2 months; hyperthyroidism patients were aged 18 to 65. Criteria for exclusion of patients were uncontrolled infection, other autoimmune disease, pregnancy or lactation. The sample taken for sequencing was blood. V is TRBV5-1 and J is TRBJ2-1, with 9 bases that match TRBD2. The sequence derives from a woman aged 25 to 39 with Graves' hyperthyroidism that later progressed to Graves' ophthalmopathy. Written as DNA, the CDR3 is TGCGCCAGCAGCTTGGAGAGACTAGCGGATCACAATGAGCAGTTCTTC. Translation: CASSLERLADHNEQFF. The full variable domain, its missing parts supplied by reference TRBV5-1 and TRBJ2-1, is KAGVTQTPRYLIKTRGQQVTLSCSPISGHRSVSWYQQTPGQGLQFLFEYFSETQRNKGNFPGRFSGRQFSNSRSEMNVSTLELGDSALYLCASSLERLADHNEQFFGPGTRLTVL.